This record concerns one T cell receptor (beta chain) sequence. This clone was picked up a small number of times. Its antigen is not yet known. Per-base qualities were not stored, and no clone one base away is much larger. Other DNA sequences of this sample code for an identical CDR3. This record comes from a study of blood T cell repertoires in COVID-19 (dated by TCRdb to the early 2020s). Concerning the study at large: Samples from collaborators originated in the United States, Italy and Spain and spanned both the acute and convalescent phases of COVID-19. The material from the prospective study consisted of cDNA or gDNA derived from T cells, B-cell-depleted T cells, or PBMCs. The dataset comprised deeply sampled blood TCRbeta repertoires from subjects exposed to, actively infected with, or recovered from COVID-19. A freely available public database, intended as a resource for researchers studying the immune response to SARS-CoV-2, is where the repertoires were released. The samples were drawn from two sources: the first 160 participants of the ongoing ImmuneRACE study, and 1,254 subjects contributed by 6 global collaborators. A de-identified subject ID, COVID-19 status, age in years and sex were almost always included in the sample metadata. Where available, HLA class I and class II types were taken from metadata supplied by the sample provider and were not determined by assay-based typing. Here is what the overall study found, with its caveats: Clinical and demographic metadata were provided uncurated, with the amount varying by source and participant.

TCRbeta CDR3 regions were amplified from genomic DNA by means of the immunoSEQ Assay, a bias-controlled multiplex PCR. The study's processing was this. The number of nucleated cells in each sample was estimated from the amplification of reference gene primers within the assay. Sequence reads were collapsed and filtered to measure the absolute abundance of every unique TCRbeta CDR3 rearrangement. Productive Simpson clonality was computed per sample as the square root of Simpson's diversity index over productive rearrangements. Not all clones reach the TCRdb copy of this immuneACCESS table, which keeps in-frame sequences only. Checked studies attribute under half of the gap to unresolved V genes and leave the rest unexplained. The D gene and trimming were derived from the DNA, and the V and J assignments and clone size from that table. This sample lists around 130,000 clones; roughly 80% were detected once. The leading ten clones occupy roughly 7.3% of the sample.

Whole blood was collected in K2EDTA tubes by collaborating institutions according to the institutions' own protocols. For TCRbeta analysis, collaborator samples were shipped as frozen whole blood, as isolated PBMCs, or as DNA extracted from either sample type. The V and J ends are trimmed by 3 bases and 1 base, leaving 9 bases between them. The CDR3 sequence holds 14 residues, the cysteine and phenylalanine included. The read is trimmed to its CDR3 DNA, 42 bases read in frame from base 1. CDR1 and CDR2 are read off the germline V gene (reference sequence) as MNHEY and SMNVEV. Source material: peripheral blood. The chain is encoded by TRBV27 joined to TRBJ1-1, with TRBD1 as a weak D call on 6 bases. The receptor comes from a human donor in a cohort sampled during active COVID-19. The DNA sequence is given as TGTGCCAGCAGTTTGTTGGGACAGAACACTGAAGCTTTCTTT. It translates to CASSLLGQNTEAFF.